The clone carrying this TCR beta chain has just a few counts. The antigen is unknown. Since the library was made to target alpha chains, this beta chain is a stray read and its abundance is not meaningful. These data originate in a study of spatial heterogeneity in lung cancer. Study-level information: Each unique TCR and UMI combination was seen more than ten times on average in raw reads.

TCRdb processed the 5' RACE reads anew with MiXCR; each CDR3 protein has one entry. This sample has 950 to 1,500 distinct CDR3 sequences, with around 16% found just once. The length of the CDR3 is 16 residues. V gave up 5 bases and J gave up 4 bases, with 21 bases separating them. The germline CDR1 and CDR2 sequences are DFQATT and SNEGSKA (reference sequence). The sample's time point: sample taken at primary tumor resection. Material for sequencing was whole RNA from tumor, nontumor lung or frozen PBMC, left unsorted. Findings of the study overall: Tumor mutation count correlated with how many alpha and beta TCRs expanded intratumorally. Ubiquitous and regional expanded TCR counts mirrored ubiquitous and regional nonsynonymous mutation counts, respectively.

This receptor was obtained from a female donor with early-stage non-small cell lung cancer. Here the sequenced sample was lung tumor tissue, taken at surgery. The rearrangement links TRBV20-1 to TRBJ2-1; maybe TRBD1 (6 bases). The DNA of the CDR3 is TGCAGTGCTCTCTCCCCAGGGGAGACGGGGTACAATGAGCAGTTCTTC. Residues: CSALSPGETGYNEQFF.